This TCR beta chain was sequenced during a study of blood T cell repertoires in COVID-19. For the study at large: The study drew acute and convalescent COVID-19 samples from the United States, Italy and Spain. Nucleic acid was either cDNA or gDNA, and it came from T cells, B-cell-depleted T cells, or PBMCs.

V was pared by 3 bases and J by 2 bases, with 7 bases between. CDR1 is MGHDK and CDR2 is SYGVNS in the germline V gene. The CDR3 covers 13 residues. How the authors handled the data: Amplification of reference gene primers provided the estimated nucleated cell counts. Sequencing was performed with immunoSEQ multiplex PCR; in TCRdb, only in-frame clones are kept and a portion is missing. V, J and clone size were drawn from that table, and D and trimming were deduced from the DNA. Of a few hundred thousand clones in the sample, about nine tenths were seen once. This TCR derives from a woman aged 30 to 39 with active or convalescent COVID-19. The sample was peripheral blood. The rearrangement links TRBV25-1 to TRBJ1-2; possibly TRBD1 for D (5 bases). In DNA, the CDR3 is TGTGCCAGCAGTGACCCAGGGAACTATGGCTACACCTTC. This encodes CASSDPGNYGYTF.